This T cell receptor (beta chain) was sequenced during a study of T cell responses to AZD1222 COVID-19 vaccine. Study-wide findings and caveats: There were vaccine-associated CD4 TCRs across spike, dominant at 160-218 and 743-854.

With 5 bases removed from V and 6 bases from J, the gap between germline ends came to 17 bases. The germline CDR1 and CDR2 sequences are LNHDA and SQIVND (reference sequence). The CDR3 spans 15 residues. Concerning this clone: The target antigen is unknown.

The table came from immunoSEQ multiplex PCR; TCRdb's copy has only in-frame clones and leaves some out. This table holds about 180,000 clones, approximately 91% found once. The genes are TRBV19 and TRBJ2-1, with a weak D call TRBD2 (6 bases). This sequence was found in an adult who received the AZD1222 COVID-19 vaccine. The source was peripheral blood, collected 28 days after the second AZD1222 dose. CDR3 protein: CASSPLIAGINEQFF. The CDR3 DNA sequence: TGTGCCAGTAGTCCTCTCATTGCGGGGATCAATGAGCAGTTCTTC.